Presented here are 12 T cell receptor beta chains from one specimen sequenced in a study of shared clonotypes between healthy human individuals. The assay was immunoSEQ multiplex PCR, and TCRdb's table has in-frame clones only and misses some. The sample has some 2,100,000 clones; around 93% are singletons. Terminally differentiated effector memory CD45RA+ cells were excluded from the naive CD8 cells, which were CD45RO-negative and positively selected for CCR7. The sample consisted of naive CD8+ T cells from PBMCs. The receptor source for this set is a man between 18 and 29 years old in good health. Some clones in this sample may be carry-over from other donors' samples.

A note on this clone: This same CDR3 is encoded by further DNA sequences in the sample. The chain is built from TRBV28 and TRBJ1-5; tentatively, D is TRBD1 (6 bases). The CDR3 is made up of 14 amino acids. V shed 3 bases and J shed 0 bases, with 6 bases lying between them. Germline V CDR1 and CDR2: MDHEN, SYDVKM. The CDR3 DNA reads as TGTGCCAGCAGTTTCAGGGGTAGCAATCAGCCCCAGCATTTT. As protein: CASSFRGSNQPQHF.

About this clone itself: Within the sample, other DNA sequences also encode this same CDR3. The genes are TRBV9 and TRBJ1-2; 11 bases are a match to TRBD1. The J segment lost 6 bases and the V segment lost 2 bases, leaving 0 bases of the junction unmatched. This CDR3 is 13 amino acids long. Germline V gene data show CDR1 as SGDLS and CDR2 as YYNGEE. In DNA, the CDR3 is TGTGCCAGCAGCGTGGGACAGGGGGATGGCTACACCTTC. This gives the protein CASSVGQGDGYTF.

The V and J genes are TRBV14 and TRBJ2-2; 7 bases match TRBD2. The CDR3 totals 16 residues. V trimming: 3 bases; J trimming: 1 base; junction bases outside the gene matches: 5. In germline, CDR1 is SGHDN, CDR2 FVKESK. CDR3 in amino acids: CASSHSSGMNTGELFF. The CDR3 DNA sequence: TGTGCCAGCAGCCACTCTAGCGGAATGAACACCGGGGAGCTGTTTTTT.

Regarding this clone: Other DNA variants within this sample encode the same CDR3. The chain combines TRBV7-9 with TRBJ2-2; D gene ambiguous. The V gene lost 3 bases and the J gene lost 5 bases, with 7 bases spanning the gap. Per germline, CDR1 SEHNR and CDR2 FQNEAQ (reference sequence). This CDR3 has 13 amino acids. CDR3: CASSLVLTGELFF. The CDR3 coding sequence is TGTGCCAGCAGCTTGGTTCTTACCGGGGAGCTGTTTTTT.

This clone showed up just once. The V gene is TRBV9, the J gene TRBJ2-3; TRBD2 aligns across 15 bases. There are 17 residues in the CDR3. V lost 4 bases and J lost 3; bases outside the gene matches: 6. Germline V gives CDR1 SGDLS, CDR2 YYNGEE. This CDR3 is CASSSGLAGGRTDTQYF. The CDR3 region has the DNA TGTGCCAGCAGCTCGGGACTAGCGGGAGGCAGGACAGATACGCAGTATTTT.

This clone was found once. V and J are TRBV11-2 and TRBJ2-1, with 10 bases lining up with TRBD2. Trimming cost V 5 bases and J 4 bases; bases outside gene matches: 2. This CDR3 has 14 residues. Per germline, CDR1 SGHAT and CDR2 FQNNGV. CDR3 sequence: CASSPLAGYNEQFF. Written as DNA, the CDR3 is TGTGCCAGCAGCCCACTAGCGGGGTACAATGAGCAGTTCTTC.

The chain links TRBV25-1 to TRBJ2-5; 11 bases map to TRBD2. The J call may be incorrect, as the DNA end agrees better with TRBJ2-7. Germline CDR1 and CDR2: MGHDK and SYGVNS. This CDR3 contains 18 residues. The CDR3 is CASSEWGPSGRSEPEQYF. The CDR3 DNA reads as TGTGCCAGCAGTGAATGGGGGCCTAGCGGGAGGTCCGAACCCGAGCAGTACTTC.

The V and J genes are TRBV7-9 and TRBJ2-7; TRBD1 aligns across 7 bases. This CDR3 is built from 14 residues. Trimming removed 5 bases from V and 5 bases from J; junction bases left unmatched: 9. In germline, CDR1 is SEHNR, CDR2 FQNEAQ (reference sequence). The CDR3 DNA follows: TGTGCCAGCAGCGGTCGACAGGGATCAAACGAGCAGTACTTC. Its translation: CASSGRQGSNEQYF.

This chain links TRBV27 with TRBJ2-7; either TRBD1 or TRBD2 may fit D (5 bases each). Germline CDR1 reads MNHEY; CDR2 reads SMNVEV (reference sequence). V was pared by 7 bases and J by 4 bases, with 23 bases between. CDR3 length: 16 amino acids. CDR3 amino acids: CASTPSYGAENYEQYF. For the CDR3, the DNA is TGTGCCAGCACGCCTTCGTACGGGGCAGAGAATTACGAGCAGTACTTC.

About this clone: Other DNA sequences in the sample encode the same CDR3. The chain uses TRBV27 and TRBJ2-3, with D unresolved. The length of the CDR3 is 12 residues. Deletions cut 5 bases from V and 6 bases from J, with 9 bases between. Germline CDR1 MNHEY, CDR2 SMNVEV (reference sequence). Here the CDR3 DNA reads TGTGCCAGCAGTCCGCGACTTGATACGCAGTATTTT. It codes for CASSPRLDTQYF.

The chain recombines TRBV29-1 with TRBJ2-5, with TRBD1 as a possible D gene (6 bases). The V gene's germline CDR1 is SQVTM and CDR2 ANQGSEA. CDR3 length: 14 amino acids. Deletions cut 2 bases from V and 2 bases from J, with 12 bases between. This CDR3 is CSVELGTIQETQYF. CDR3 DNA: TGCAGCGTTGAACTAGGGACAATACAAGAGACCCAGTACTTC.

This rearrangement joins TRBV6-1 to TRBJ2-5; D perhaps matches TRBD1 (6 bases). V lost 3 bases to trimming and J lost 0 bases, with 11 bases between them. Per the germline V gene, CDR1 is MNHNS and CDR2 is SASEGT. This CDR3 region has 15 residues. The CDR3 DNA sequence: TGTGCCAGCAGTGAGGCTACAGGGTACCAAGAGACCCAGTACTTC. Translation: CASSEATGYQETQYF.